This T cell receptor (beta chain) was sequenced for a study of T cell responses to AZD1222 COVID-19 vaccine. The CDR3 spans 14 residues. Trimming pared 5 bases from V and 4 bases from J, leaving 12 bases between. The germline V gene has CDR1 LGHNA and CDR2 YNFKEQ. Generated by immunoSEQ multiplex PCR, the TCRdb table keeps only in-frame clones and is missing some. The repertoire holds more than 30,000 clones, with over 75% as singletons. This receptor was identified in an adult who received the AZD1222 COVID-19 vaccine. The source was peripheral blood, collected 28 days after the second AZD1222 dose. The chain links TRBV4-2 to TRBJ1-3; D is unclear. In DNA form, the CDR3 reads TGTGCCAGCAGCGGAAGTGCCGGGGGAAACACCATATATTTT. Translation gives CASSGSAGGNTIYF.